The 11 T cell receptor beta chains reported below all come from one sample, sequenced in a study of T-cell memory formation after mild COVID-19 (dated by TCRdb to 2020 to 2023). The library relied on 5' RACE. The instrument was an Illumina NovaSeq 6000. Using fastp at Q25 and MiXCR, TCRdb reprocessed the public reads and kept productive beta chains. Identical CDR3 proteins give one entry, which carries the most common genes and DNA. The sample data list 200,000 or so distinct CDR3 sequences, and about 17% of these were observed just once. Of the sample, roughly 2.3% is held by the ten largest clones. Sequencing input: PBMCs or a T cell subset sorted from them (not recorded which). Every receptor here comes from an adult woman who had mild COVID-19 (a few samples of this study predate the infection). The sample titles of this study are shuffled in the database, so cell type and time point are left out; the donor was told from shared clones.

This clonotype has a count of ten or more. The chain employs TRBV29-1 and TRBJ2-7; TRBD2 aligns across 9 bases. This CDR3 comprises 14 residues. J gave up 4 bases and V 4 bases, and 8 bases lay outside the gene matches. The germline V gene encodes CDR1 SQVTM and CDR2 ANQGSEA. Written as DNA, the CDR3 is TGCAGCGTTGCGGCTGCGGGAGGGCCGTACGAGCAGTACTTC. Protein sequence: CSVAAAGGPYEQYF.

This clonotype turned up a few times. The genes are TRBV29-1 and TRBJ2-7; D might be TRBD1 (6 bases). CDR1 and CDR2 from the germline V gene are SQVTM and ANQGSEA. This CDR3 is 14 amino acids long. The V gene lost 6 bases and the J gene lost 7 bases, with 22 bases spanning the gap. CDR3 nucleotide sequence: TGCAGCGTGGCGCGGACAGCGCTCCAGGGGGAGCAGTACTTC. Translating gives CSVARTALQGEQYF.

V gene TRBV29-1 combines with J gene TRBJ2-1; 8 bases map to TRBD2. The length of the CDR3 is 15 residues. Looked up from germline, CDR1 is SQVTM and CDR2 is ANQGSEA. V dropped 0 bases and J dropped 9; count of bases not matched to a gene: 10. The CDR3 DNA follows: TGCAGCGTTGAAGATTTCCAGCGGGAGTACGGTGAGCAGTTCTTC. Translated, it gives CSVEDFQREYGEQFF.

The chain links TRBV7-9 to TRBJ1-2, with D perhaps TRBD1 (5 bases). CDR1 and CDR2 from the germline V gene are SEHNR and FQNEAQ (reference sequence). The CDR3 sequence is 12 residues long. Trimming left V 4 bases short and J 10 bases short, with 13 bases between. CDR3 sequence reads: CASSSQTGAYTF. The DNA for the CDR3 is TGTGCCAGCAGCTCCCAGACCGGGGCCTACACCTTC.

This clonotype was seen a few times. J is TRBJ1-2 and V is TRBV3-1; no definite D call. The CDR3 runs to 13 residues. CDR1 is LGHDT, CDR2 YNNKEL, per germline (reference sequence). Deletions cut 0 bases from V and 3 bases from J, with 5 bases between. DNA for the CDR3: TGTGCCAGCAGCCAAGAGGGCTACTATGGCTACACCTTC. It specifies CASSQEGYYGYTF. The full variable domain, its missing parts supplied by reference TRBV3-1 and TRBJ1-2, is DTAVSQTPKYLVTQMGNDKSIKCEQNLGHDTMYWYKQDSKKFLKIMFSYNNKELIINETVPNRFSPKSPDKAHLNLHINSLELGDSAVYFCASSQEGYYGYTFGSGTRLTVV.

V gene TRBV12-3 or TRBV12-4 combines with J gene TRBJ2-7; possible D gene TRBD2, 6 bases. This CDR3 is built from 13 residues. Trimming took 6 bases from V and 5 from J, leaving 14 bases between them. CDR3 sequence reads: CASRRDFLHEQYF. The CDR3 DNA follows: TGTGCCAGCAGGCGGGACTTCCTCCACGAGCAGTACTTC.

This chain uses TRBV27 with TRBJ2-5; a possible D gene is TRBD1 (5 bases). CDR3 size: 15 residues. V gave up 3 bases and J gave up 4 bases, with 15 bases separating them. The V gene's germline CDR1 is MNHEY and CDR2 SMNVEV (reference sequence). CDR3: CASSFKGASRETQYF. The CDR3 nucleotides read TGTGCCAGCAGTTTTAAAGGGGCCTCCCGAGAGACCCAGTACTTC.

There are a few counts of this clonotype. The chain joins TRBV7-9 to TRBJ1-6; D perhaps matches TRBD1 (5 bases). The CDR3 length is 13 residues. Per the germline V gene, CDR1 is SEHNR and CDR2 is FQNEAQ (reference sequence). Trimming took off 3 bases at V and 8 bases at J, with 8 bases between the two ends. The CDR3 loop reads CASSFWGDSPLHF. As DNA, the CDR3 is TGTGCCAGCAGCTTTTGGGGGGATTCACCCCTCCACTTT.

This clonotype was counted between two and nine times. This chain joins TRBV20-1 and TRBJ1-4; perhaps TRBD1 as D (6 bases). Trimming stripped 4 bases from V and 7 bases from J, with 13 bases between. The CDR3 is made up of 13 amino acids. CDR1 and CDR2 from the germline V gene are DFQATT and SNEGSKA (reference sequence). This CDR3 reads CSATTGRVEKLFF. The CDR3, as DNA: TGCAGTGCTACAACAGGGAGAGTTGAAAAACTGTTTTTT.

DNA for the CDR3: TGTGCCTGGAGAGGGGGGGCGCGGATAACTAATGAAAAACTGTTTTTT. Encoded protein: CAWRGGARITNEKLFF. The V and J genes are TRBV30 and TRBJ1-4; TRBD1 is a possible D gene (6 bases). V was clipped by 3 bases and J by 1 base, with 15 bases between them. CDR1 is GTSNPN and CDR2 is SVGIG in the germline V gene (reference sequence). This CDR3 spans 16 amino acids.

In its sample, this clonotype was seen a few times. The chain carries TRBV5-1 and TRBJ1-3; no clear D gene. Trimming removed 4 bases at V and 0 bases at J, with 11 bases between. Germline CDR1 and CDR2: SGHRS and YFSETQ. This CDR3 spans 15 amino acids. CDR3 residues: CASSGEGSSGNTIYF. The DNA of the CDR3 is TGCGCCAGCAGCGGGGAGGGCAGCTCTGGAAACACCATATATTTT.